This T cell receptor (beta chain) was identified in a study of blood T cells in healthy people across ages (dated by TCRdb to 2014 to 2015). Concerning the study at large: Template switching captured roughly one uniquely barcoded TCR beta cDNA molecule per two T cells in model experiments. Using deep sequencing normalized with unique cDNA molecular identifiers, the study measured how TCR beta repertoire diversity changes with age. Four age groups were formed from the donors: young (average 16 years), middle-aged (around 40), aged (around 62) and long-lived (approximately 78). To avoid experimental bias, donors of different ages were randomly spread across the sequencing lanes. Two additional independent replicas of 1 million unique cDNA reads from the same blood draw were analyzed for two donors (one aged 18 to 30 and one aged 80 or older). Summary of the overall study and its limitations: A strong correlation was found between observed TCR beta diversity and the percentage of naive T cells measured by flow cytometry. Estimates of total diversity based on one million sequenced T cells were regarded as lower bounds and as underestimates. Observed TCR beta diversity per million T cells fell roughly linearly with age, and a significant reduction was already apparent by age around 44. The long-lived group showed more naive CD4+ T cells, fewer expanded clones and increased TCR diversity than the aged group, suggesting age selection. Because the CMV infection status of the donors was unknown, age-related changes in expanded clonotypes may potentially have been confounded. Bulk unsorted PBMC profiling prevented conclusive comparison of naive and antigen-experienced compartments.

With regard to this clonotype: Its antigen remains unidentified. It has no much larger one-base neighbor in the sample; base qualities were not kept.

V and J are trimmed by 6 bases and 4 bases, and the gene matches miss 8 bases of the junction. Reading from cysteine to phenylalanine, the CDR3 counts 14 amino acids. The read is trimmed to its CDR3 DNA, 42 bases read in frame from base 1. In the germline V gene (reference sequence), CDR1 corresponds to DFQATT and CDR2 to SNEGSKA. Library creation used 5' RACE. Sequencing relied on an Illumina HiSeq 2500. A second PCR of roughly 6 to 11 cycles was run with a J-beta primer mix and a sample-barcoded 5' primer. A unique molecular identifier was introduced onto each TCR beta cDNA molecule by a template-switch 5' adaptor carrying 12 random nucleotides. At least 2.5 million CDR3-containing paired-end reads were obtained from each sample. First-strand cDNA was synthesized from all RNA with the Mint cDNA synthesis kit, primed by a TRBC-specific oligonucleotide. After uracil-DNA glycosylase treatment, a first 18-cycle PCR used universal primers M1SS and BC2_uni_R on all cDNA. Per the original workflow: Each sample was normalized by randomly selecting 1 million high-quality reads, each carrying a distinct molecular identifier. Instead of being binned into consensus sequences, reads that shared molecular identifiers were thrown out. CDR3 identification, clonotype clustering and error correction used MiTCR with a Q25 quality threshold and the strictest error-elimination algorithm. A nonparametric unseen species model with Euler transformation was used to estimate a lower bound on total TCR beta diversity. The public sequencing data were trimmed at Q25 with fastp and processed into clonotypes with MiXCR by TCRdb, which kept only in-frame beta chains. Records with the same CDR3 protein are collapsed into one entry carrying the most frequent genes and DNA. These V and J calls originate from TCRdb's pipeline instead of the authors' own analysis. This sample is represented by roughly 2 million distinct CDR3 sequences; about 50% of them were singletons. Approximately 2% of the sample is held by the ten biggest clonotypes.

Systemically healthy Caucasian individuals from Russia, approximately 39 in total and aged about 6 to 95 years, were included as donors. Approximately 10 milliliters of peripheral blood were collected from each donor into EDTA-treated Vacutainer tubes. Ficoll-Paque density-gradient centrifugation was used to isolate PBMCs, with at least 7 million per sample. Trizol reagent was used to extract total RNA from PBMCs, with at least 5.5 micrograms per sample. The percentages of naive CD45RAhigh/CD27high T cells were determined by flow cytometry on a PBMC aliquot from every donor. The source of this sequence is a middle-aged woman in good health. The chain is assembled from TRBV20-1 and TRBJ1-2; 10 central bases correspond to TRBD1. What was sequenced was blood. The DNA is TGCAGTGCCATGGACAGGGGGGGATCCTATGGCTACACCTTC. This codes for CSAMDRGGSYGYTF.